Listed below are T cell receptor beta chains from one sample, sequenced in a study of T cell responses to AZD1222 COVID-19 vaccine. TCRdb's table, derived via immunoSEQ multiplex PCR, lists solely in-frame clones and lacks some. The sample includes under 150,000 clones, 84% of them seen just once. Material: peripheral blood, obtained 28 days after the second AZD1222 dose. Receptors originate from an adult who received the AZD1222 COVID-19 vaccine. The CDR3 runs from the conserved cysteine through the conserved F or W. A D gene is named only where the DNA matches it firmly. Where a row states a size, it is once, few, many or the class of an expanded clone; other rows omit it.

d_call	v_call	j_call	cdr3_length	clone_size	cdr3_aa	cdr3_nt
.	TRBV11-2	TRBJ2-1	16	.	CASSQDGDWGRREQFF	TGTGCCAGCAGCCAGGACGGGGACTGGGGTCGGAGGGAGCAGTTCTTC
.	TRBV30	TRBJ2-5	11	.	CACRDQETQYF	TGTGCCTGCCGGGACCAGGAGACCCAGTACTTC
TRBD1	TRBV2	TRBJ2-2	15	.	CASSEDRGYTGELFF	TGTGCCAGCAGTGAGGACAGGGGGTACACCGGGGAGCTGTTTTTT
.	TRBV7-3	TRBJ2-1	16	once	CASSLRPAGSYNEQFF	TGTGCCAGCAGCCTCCGCCCAGCGGGCTCCTACAATGAGCAGTTCTTC
TRBD2	TRBV11-2	TRBJ2-7	14	.	CASSLGRLAGGVYF	TGTGCCAGCAGCTTAGGCCGCCTAGCGGGTGGAGTATACTTC
.	TRBV5-6	TRBJ2-5	13	.	CASSFWDLETQYF	TGTGCCAGCAGCTTTTGGGATTTGGAGACCCAGTACTTC
TRBD1	TRBV6-6	TRBJ2-7	15	.	CASSQRTGVSYEQYF	TGTGCCAGCAGTCAAAGGACAGGGGTTTCCTACGAGCAGTACTTC
.	TRBV5-1	TRBJ1-4	13	.	CARMERGNEKLFF	TGCGCCAGAATGGAGAGGGGGAATGAAAAACTGTTTTTT
.	TRBV6-5	TRBJ1-3	15	.	CASRQGSSSGNTIYF	TGTGCCAGCAGACAGGGAAGTAGCTCTGGAAACACCATATATTTT
.	TRBV6-1	TRBJ1-2	16	.	CASSEVRVGGEGGYTF	TGTGCCAGCAGTGAAGTAAGGGTTGGGGGTGAGGGAGGCTACACCTTC
.	TRBV18	TRBJ1-1	13	.	CASSPPDTIEAFF	TGTGCCAGCTCACCACCTGACACAATTGAAGCTTTCTTT
TRBD1	TRBV13	TRBJ2-2	16	.	CASSPGTGIYTGELFF	TGTGCCAGCAGCCCAGGGACAGGGATTTACACCGGGGAGCTGTTTTTT
.	TRBV6-5	TRBJ1-1	15	.	CASSYSLTGNTEAFF	TGTGCCAGCAGTTACTCATTAACGGGGAACACTGAAGCTTTCTTT
.	TRBV7-2	TRBJ1-4	16	.	CASSLIGVGSLEKLFF	TGTGCCAGCAGCTTAATTGGGGTCGGGAGCTTGGAAAAACTGTTTTTT
.	TRBV2	TRBJ1-1	14	once	CASSVGHSSTEAFF	TGTGCCAGCAGTGTGGGTCACTCGAGCACTGAAGCTTTCTTT
.	TRBV6-2/TRBV6-3	TRBJ1-3	19	.	CASSYSSGGRLLLGNTIYF	TGTGCCAGCAGTTACTCGAGTGGGGGACGACTACTACTTGGAAACACCATATATTTT
.	TRBV5-4	TRBJ2-3	14	.	CASSPTASTDTQYF	TGTGCCAGCAGCCCAACAGCTAGCACAGATACGCAGTATTTT
.	TRBV28	TRBJ1-1	15	.	CASSPPGTMGAEAFF	TGTGCCAGCAGTCCGCCCGGGACGATGGGCGCTGAAGCTTTCTTT
.	TRBV10-3	TRBJ1-4	12	.	CAISESTVGLFF	TGTGCCATCAGTGAGTCGACCGTCGGACTGTTTTTT
.	TRBV28	TRBJ1-2	12	.	CASSFLNYGYTF	TGTGCCAGCAGTTTCCTCAACTATGGCTACACCTTC
.	TRBV7-2	TRBJ1-6	17	.	CASSSSHSVDKNSPLHF	TGTGCCAGCAGCTCATCCCACTCCGTCGACAAGAATTCACCCCTCCACTTT
TRBD1	TRBV6-2/TRBV6-3	TRBJ1-6	17	few	CASSYGTGVSSNSPLHF	TGTGCCAGCAGTTACGGGACAGGGGTGTCATCCAATTCACCCCTCCACTTT
.	TRBV6-2/TRBV6-3	TRBJ2-4	15	.	CASSYGSWGRNIQYF	TGTGCCAGCAGTTACGGGTCGTGGGGGCGAAACATTCAGTACTTC
.	TRBV18	TRBJ2-3	14	.	CASSPPTSADTQYF	TGTGCCAGCTCACCACCGACGTCGGCAGATACGCAGTATTTT
.	TRBV3-1/TRBV3-2	TRBJ2-2	15	.	CASSQPGVNTGELFF	TGTGCCAGCAGCCAACCGGGGGTAAACACCGGGGAGCTGTTTTTT
.	TRBV11-2	TRBJ2-7	13	.	CASSFETSYEQYF	TGTGCCAGCAGCTTCGAGACATCCTACGAGCAGTACTTC
TRBD2	TRBV11-2	TRBJ2-1	17	.	CASSLEAGTRGFGEQFF	TGTGCCAGCAGCTTAGAGGCCGGGACTAGAGGGTTCGGTGAGCAGTTCTTC
.	TRBV4-2	TRBJ1-6	12	.	CASSNYNSPLHF	TGTGCCAGCAGCAACTATAATTCACCCCTCCACTTT